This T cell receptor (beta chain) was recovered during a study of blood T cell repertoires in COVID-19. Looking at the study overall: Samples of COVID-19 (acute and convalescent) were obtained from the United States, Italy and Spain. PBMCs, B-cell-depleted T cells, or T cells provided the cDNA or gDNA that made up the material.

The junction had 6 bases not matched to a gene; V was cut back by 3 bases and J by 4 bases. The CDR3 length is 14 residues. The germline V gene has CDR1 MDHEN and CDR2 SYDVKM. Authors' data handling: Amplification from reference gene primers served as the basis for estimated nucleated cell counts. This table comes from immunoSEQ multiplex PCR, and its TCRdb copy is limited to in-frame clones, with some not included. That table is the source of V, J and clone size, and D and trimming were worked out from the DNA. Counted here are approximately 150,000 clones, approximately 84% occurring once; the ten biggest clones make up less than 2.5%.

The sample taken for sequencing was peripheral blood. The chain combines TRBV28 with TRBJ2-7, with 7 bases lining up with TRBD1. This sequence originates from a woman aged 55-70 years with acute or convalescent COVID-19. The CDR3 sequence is CASSFGAGGYEQYF. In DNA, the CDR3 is TGTGCCAGCAGTTTTGGAGCAGGGGGTTACGAGCAGTACTTC.